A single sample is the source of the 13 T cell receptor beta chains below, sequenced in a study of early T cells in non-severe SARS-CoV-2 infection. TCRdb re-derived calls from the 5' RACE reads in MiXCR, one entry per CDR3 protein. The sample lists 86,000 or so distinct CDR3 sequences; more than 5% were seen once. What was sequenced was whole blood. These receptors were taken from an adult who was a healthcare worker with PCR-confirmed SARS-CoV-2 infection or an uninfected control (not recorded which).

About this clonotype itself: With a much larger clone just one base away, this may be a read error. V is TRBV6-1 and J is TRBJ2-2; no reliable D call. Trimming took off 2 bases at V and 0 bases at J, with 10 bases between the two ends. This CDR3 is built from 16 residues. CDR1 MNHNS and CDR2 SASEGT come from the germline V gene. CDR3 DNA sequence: TGTGCCAGCAGTGAACTCACCAGGACGAACACCGGGGAGCTGTTTTTT. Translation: CASSELTRTNTGELFF.

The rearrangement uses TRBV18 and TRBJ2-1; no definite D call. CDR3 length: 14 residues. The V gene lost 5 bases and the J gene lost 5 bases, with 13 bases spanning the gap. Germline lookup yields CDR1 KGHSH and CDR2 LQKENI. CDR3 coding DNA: TGTGCCAGCTCAGTGGACGGCCCGAACAATGAGCAGTTCTTC. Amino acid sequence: CASSVDGPNNEQFF.

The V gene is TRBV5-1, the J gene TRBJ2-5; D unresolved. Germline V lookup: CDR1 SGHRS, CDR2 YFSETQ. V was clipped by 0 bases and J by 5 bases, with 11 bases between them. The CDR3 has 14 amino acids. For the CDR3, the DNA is TGCGCCAGCAGCTTGGAGCAGCTAGGGGAGACCCAGTACTTC. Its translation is CASSLEQLGETQYF.

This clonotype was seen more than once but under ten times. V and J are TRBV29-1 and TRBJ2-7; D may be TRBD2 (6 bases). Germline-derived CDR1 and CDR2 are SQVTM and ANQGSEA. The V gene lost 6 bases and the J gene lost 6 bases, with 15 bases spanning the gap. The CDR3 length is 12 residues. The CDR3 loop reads CSVVRTGVEQYF. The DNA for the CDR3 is TGCAGCGTCGTCCGGACGGGGGTCGAGCAGTACTTC.

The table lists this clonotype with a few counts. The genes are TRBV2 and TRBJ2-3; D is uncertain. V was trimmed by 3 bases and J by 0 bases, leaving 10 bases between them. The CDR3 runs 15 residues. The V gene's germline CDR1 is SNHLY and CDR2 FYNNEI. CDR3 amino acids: CASSDNSQSTDTQYF. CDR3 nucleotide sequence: TGTGCCAGCAGTGACAACAGCCAAAGCACAGATACGCAGTATTTT.

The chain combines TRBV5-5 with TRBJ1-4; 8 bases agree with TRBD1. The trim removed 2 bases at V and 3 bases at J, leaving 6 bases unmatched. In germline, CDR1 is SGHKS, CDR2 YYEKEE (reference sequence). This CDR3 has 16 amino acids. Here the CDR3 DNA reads TGTGCCAGCAGCTTAACTACAGGGGGTGCTAATGAAAAACTGTTTTTT. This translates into CASSLTTGGANEKLFF.

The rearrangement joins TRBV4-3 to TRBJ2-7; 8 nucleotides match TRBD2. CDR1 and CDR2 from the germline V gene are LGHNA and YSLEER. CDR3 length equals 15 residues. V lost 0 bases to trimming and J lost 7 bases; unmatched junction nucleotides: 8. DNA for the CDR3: TGCGCCAGCAGCCAAGAGGTAGCGGGATATCGGGAGCAGTACTTC. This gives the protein CASSQEVAGYREQYF.

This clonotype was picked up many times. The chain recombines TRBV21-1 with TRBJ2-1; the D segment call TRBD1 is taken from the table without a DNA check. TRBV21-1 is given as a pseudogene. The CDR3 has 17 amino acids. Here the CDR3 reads CASSKALQGHKDNEQFF. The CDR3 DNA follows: TGTGCCAGCAGCAAAGCGCTACAGGGGCATAAAGACAATGAGCAGTTCTTC.

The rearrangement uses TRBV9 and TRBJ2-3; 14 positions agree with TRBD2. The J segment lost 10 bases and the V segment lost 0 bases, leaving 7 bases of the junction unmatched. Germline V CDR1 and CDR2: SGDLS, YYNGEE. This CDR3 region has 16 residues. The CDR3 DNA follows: TGTGCCAGCAGCGTAGAGGGGAGACTAGCGGGAGGGGCGCAGTATTTT. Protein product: CASSVEGRLAGGAQYF. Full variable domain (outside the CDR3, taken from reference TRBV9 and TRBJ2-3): DSGVTQTPKHLITATGQRVTLRCSPRSGDLSVYWYQQSLDQGLQFLIQYYNGEERAKGNILERFSAQQFPDLHSELNLSSLELGDSALYFCASSVEGRLAGGAQYFGPGTRLTVL.

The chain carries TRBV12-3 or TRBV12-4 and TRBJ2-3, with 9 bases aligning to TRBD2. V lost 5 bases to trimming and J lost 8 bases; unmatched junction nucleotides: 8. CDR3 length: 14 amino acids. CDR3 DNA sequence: TGTGCCAGCAGTCCGGGACTAGCCGGGGGTACGCAGTATTTT. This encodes CASSPGLAGGTQYF.

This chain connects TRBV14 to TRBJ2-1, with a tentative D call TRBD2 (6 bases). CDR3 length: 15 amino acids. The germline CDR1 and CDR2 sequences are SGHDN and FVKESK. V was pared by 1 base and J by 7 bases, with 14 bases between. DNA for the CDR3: TGTGCCAGCAGCCAAGTCTGGGCGGGGCGGAATGAGCAGTTCTTC. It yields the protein CASSQVWAGRNEQFF.

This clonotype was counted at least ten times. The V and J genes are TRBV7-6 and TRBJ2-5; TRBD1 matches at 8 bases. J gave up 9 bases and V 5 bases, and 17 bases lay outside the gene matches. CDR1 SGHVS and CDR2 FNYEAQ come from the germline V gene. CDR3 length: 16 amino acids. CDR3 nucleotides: TGTGCCAGCAGCCCAGGGGGCAGAGGGACCTCAGCGGCCCAGTACTTC. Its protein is CASSPGGRGTSAAQYF. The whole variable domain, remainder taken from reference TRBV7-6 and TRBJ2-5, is GAGVSQSPRYKVTKRGQDVALRCDPISGHVSLYWYRQALGQGPEFLTYFNYEAQQDKSGLPNDRFSAERPEGSISTLTIQRTEQRDSAMYRCASSPGGRGTSAAQYFGPGTRLLVL.

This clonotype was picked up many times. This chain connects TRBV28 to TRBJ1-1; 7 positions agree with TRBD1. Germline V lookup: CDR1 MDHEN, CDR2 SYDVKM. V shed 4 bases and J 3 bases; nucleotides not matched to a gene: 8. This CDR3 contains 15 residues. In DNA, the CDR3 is TGTGCCAGCAGTTCCTTACAGGGGAAGTACACTGAAGCTTTCTTT. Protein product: CASSSLQGKYTEAFF.